This T cell receptor (beta chain) was retrieved from a study of sequential checkpoint blockade in melanoma. Described treatment: randomized to nivolumab then ipilimumab (arm A) or the reverse (arm B). Germline V gene data show CDR1 as MDHEN and CDR2 as SYDVKM. CDR3 length equals 13 residues. Trimming took 8 bases from V and 4 from J; bases not matched to a gene: 7. Here immunoSEQ multiplex PCR was the method, and the copy in TCRdb shows in-frame clones only, minus some. Seen here are approximately 22,000 clones, around 82% observed once, and the top ten hold 11%. This sequence joins TRBV28 and TRBJ1-1; 7 bases line up with TRBD1. The clonotype comes from a human donor with melanoma. This material consisted of CD8+ T cells sorted from blood (inferred from file names), taken from a patient given nivolumab and ipilimumab in sequence. CDR3 DNA: TGTGCCAGCCAAACCGACAGGGCCACTGAAGCTTTCTTT. This codes for CASQTDRATEAFF.